These 2 T cell receptor beta chains were sequenced from one sample in a study of technical replicates of blood from several donors. The protocol was immunoSEQ multiplex PCR, while the TCRdb copy is restricted to in-frame clones and leaves out a portion. The sample yields 15,000 or so clones, roughly nine tenths seen once. The sequenced sample was PBMCs. These TCRs come from a human donor in good health.

The chain couples TRBV29-1 to TRBJ2-7, with 9 bases lining up with TRBD2. The CDR3 spans 14 residues. V was pared by 4 bases and J by 7 bases, with 11 bases of the junction left unmatched. Germline lookup yields CDR1 SQVTM and CDR2 ANQGSEA. For the CDR3, the DNA is TGCAGCGTTGTAGGGATAGCGGGAGTATGGGAGCAGTACTTC. Its translation: CSVVGIAGVWEQYF.

The chain is built from TRBV7-2 and TRBJ2-1, with D possibly TRBD2 on 7 matching bases. CDR1 SGHTA and CDR2 FQGNSA come from the germline V gene. V lost 1 base and J lost 6, with 19 bases in between. The CDR3 has 17 residues. Here the CDR3 DNA reads TGTGCCAGCAGCTTAGTAATTTTCCGGGGGGCCTTCAATGAGCAGTTCTTC. As protein: CASSLVIFRGAFNEQFF.